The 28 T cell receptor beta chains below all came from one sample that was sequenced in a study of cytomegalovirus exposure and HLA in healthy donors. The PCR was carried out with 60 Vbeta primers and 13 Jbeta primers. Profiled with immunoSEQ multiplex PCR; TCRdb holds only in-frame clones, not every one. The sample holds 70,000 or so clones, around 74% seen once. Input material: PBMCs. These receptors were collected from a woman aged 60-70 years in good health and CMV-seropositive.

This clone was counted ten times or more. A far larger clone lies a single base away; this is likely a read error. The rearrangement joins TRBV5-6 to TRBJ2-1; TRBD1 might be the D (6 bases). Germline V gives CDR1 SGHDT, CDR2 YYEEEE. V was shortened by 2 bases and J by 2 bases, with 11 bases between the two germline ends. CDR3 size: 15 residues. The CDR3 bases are TGTGCCAGCAGCTTCGGGTACAGGGCCTACAATGAGCAGTTCTTC. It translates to CASSFGYRAYNEQFF.

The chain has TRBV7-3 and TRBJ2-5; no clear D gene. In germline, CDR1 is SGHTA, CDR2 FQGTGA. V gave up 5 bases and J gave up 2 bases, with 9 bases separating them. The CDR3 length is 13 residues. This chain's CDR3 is CASSPRRQETQYF. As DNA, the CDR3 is TGTGCCAGCAGCCCCCGTCGGCAAGAGACCCAGTACTTC.

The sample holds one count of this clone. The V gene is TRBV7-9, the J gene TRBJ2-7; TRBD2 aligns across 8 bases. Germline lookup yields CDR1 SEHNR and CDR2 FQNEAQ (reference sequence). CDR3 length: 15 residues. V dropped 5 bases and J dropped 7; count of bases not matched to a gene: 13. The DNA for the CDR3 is TGTGCCAGCAGCCGAGCGGGAGTTGGGTCGGGTGAGCAGTACTTC. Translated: CASSRAGVGSGEQYF. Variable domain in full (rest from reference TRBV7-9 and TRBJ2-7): DTGVSQNPRHKITKRGQNVTFRCDPISEHNRLYWYRQTLGQGPEFLTYFQNEAQLEKSRLLSDRFSAERPKGSFSTLEIQRTEQGDSAMYLCASSRAGVGSGEQYFGPGTRLTVT.

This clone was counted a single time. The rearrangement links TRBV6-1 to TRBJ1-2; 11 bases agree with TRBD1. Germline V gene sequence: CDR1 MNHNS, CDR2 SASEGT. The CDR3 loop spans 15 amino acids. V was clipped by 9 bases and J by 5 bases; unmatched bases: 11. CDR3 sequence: CASRHSGTGGYGYTF. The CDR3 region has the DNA TGTGCCAGTCGCCATTCCGGGACAGGGGGATATGGCTACACCTTC.

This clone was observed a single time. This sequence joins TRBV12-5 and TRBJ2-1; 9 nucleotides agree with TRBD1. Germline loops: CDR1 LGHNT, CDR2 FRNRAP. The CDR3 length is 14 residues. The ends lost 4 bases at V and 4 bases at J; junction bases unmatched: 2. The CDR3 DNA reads TGTGCTAGTGGTTCAGGACAGGGGTACAATGAGCAGTTCTTC. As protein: CASGSGQGYNEQFF.

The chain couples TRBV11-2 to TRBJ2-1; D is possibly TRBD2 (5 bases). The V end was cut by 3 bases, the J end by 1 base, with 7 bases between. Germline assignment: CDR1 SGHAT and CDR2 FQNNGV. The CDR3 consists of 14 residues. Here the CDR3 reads CASSLSGSYNEQFF. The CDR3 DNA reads TGTGCCAGCAGCTTGTCGGGGTCCTACAATGAGCAGTTCTTC. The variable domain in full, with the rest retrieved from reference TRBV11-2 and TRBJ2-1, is EAGVAQSPRYKIIEKRQSVAFWCNPISGHATLYWYQQILGQGPKLLIQFQNNGVVDDSQLPKDRFSAERLKGVDSTLKIQPAKLEDSAVYLCASSLSGSYNEQFFGPGTRLTVL.

Here the CDR3 DNA reads TGCAGCGTTCAGAGACTAGCATCCTGGGAGCAGTTCTTC. Its protein is CSVQRLASWEQFF. The chain employs TRBV29-1 and TRBJ2-1; 7 bases agree with TRBD2. V shed 5 bases, J shed 10 bases, and the junction held 11 bases outside the gene matches. This CDR3 has 13 residues. Germline V CDR1 and CDR2: SQVTM, ANQGSEA.

The CDR3 here is CASGRTEANYGYTF. Written as DNA, the CDR3 is TGTGCCAGTGGCCGGACAGAAGCTAACTATGGCTACACCTTC. The gene calls are TRBV19 and TRBJ1-2, with D tentatively TRBD1 (6 bases). This CDR3 region has 14 residues. Deletions cut 8 bases from V and 0 bases from J, with 13 bases between. Germline V gene lookup returns CDR1 LNHDA and CDR2 SQIVND (reference sequence).

The CDR3 protein is CASSAESNRAYTEAFF. The CDR3 DNA sequence: TGTGCCAGCAGTGCCGAAAGTAACAGGGCTTACACTGAAGCTTTCTTT. The rearrangement uses TRBV2 and TRBJ1-1; maybe TRBD1 (6 bases). Per germline, CDR1 SNHLY and CDR2 FYNNEI. This CDR3 has 16 amino acids. V was trimmed by 4 bases and J by 3 bases, leaving 18 bases between them.

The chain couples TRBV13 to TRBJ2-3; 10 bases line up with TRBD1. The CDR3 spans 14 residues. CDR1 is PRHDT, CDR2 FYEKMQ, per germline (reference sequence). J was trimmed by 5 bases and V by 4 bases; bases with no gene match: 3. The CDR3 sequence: CASSSGQGKDTQYF. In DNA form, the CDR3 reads TGTGCCAGCAGCTCGGGACAGGGGAAAGATACGCAGTATTTT.

CDR3: CAWRGQGIFAEAFF. For the CDR3, the DNA is TGTGCCTGGAGGGGACAGGGGATTTTCGCTGAAGCTTTCTTT. The chain combines TRBV30 with TRBJ1-1; 10 bases map to TRBD1. Germline CDR1 and CDR2: GTSNPN and SVGIG (reference sequence). After removal of 3 bases from V and 6 bases from J, the junction contained 7 bases not matched to a gene. This CDR3 is 14 amino acids long.

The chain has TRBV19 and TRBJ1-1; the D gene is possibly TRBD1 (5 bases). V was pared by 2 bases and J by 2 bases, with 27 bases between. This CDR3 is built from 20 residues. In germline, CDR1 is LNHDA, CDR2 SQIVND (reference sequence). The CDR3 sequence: CASSIMGGLARQLVNTEAFF. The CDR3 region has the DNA TGTGCCAGTAGTATAATGGGGGGATTGGCTCGGCAGCTGGTCAACACTGAAGCTTTCTTT.

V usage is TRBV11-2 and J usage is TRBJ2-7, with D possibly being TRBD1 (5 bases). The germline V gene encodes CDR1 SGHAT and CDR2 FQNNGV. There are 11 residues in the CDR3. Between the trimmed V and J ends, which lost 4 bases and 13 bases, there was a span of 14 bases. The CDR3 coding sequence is TGTGCCAGCAGCTCCAGGGTGGAACAATACTTC. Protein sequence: CASSSRVEQYF.

As DNA, the CDR3 is TGCAGCGCCGGGACAGGGGACGGAAACACCATATATTTT. It encodes CSAGTGDGNTIYF. This rearrangement joins TRBV29-1 to TRBJ1-3; 10 nucleotides match TRBD1. The V segment lost 7 bases and the J segment 4 bases; nucleotides outside the gene matches: 4. From germline, CDR1 is SQVTM and CDR2 ANQGSEA. The CDR3 loop spans 13 amino acids.

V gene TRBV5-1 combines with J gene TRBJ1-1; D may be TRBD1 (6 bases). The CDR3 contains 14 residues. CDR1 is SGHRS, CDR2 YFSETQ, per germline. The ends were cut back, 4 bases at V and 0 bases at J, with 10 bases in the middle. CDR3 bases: TGCGCCAGCAGCCCGGACAGCTTGAACACTGAAGCTTTCTTT. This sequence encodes CASSPDSLNTEAFF.

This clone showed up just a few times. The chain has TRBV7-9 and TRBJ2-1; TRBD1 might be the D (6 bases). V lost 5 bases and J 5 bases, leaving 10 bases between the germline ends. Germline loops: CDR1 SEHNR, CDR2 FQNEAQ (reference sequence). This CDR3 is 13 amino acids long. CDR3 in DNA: TGTGCCAGCAGCCAGGACAGTCACAATGAGCAGTTCTTC. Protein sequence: CASSQDSHNEQFF.

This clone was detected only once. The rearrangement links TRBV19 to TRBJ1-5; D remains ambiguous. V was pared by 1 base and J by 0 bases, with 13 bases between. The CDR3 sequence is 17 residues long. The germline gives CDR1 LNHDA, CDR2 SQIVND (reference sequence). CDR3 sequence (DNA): TGTGCCAGTAGTATAGGGCTGGGAGGATATAGCAATCAGCCCCAGCATTTT. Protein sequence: CASSIGLGGYSNQPQHF.

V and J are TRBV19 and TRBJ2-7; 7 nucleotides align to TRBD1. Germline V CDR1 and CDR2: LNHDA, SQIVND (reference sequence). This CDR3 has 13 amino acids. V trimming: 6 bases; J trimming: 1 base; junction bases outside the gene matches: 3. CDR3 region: CASRYRGSYEQYF. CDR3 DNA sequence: TGTGCCAGTAGGTACAGGGGTTCCTACGAGCAGTACTTC. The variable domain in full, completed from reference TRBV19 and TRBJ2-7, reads DGGITQSPKYLFRKEGQNVTLSCEQNLNHDAMYWYRQDPGQGLRLIYYSQIVNDFQKGDIAEGYSVSREKKESFPLTVTSAQKNPTAFYLCASRYRGSYEQYFGPGTRLTVT.

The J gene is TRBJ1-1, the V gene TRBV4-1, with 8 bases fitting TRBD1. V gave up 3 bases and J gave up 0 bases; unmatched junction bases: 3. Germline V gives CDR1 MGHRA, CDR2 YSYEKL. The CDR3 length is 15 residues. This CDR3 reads CASSHGTGLNTEAFF. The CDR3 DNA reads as TGCGCCAGCAGCCACGGGACAGGCTTGAACACTGAAGCTTTCTTT.

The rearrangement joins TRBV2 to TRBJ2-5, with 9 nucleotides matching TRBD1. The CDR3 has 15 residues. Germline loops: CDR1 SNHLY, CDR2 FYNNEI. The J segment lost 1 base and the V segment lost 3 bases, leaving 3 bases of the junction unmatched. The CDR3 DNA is TGTGCCAGCAGTGAGTTGGACAGGGGCCAAGAGACCCAGTACTTC. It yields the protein CASSELDRGQETQYF. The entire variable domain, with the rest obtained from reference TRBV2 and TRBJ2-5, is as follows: EPEVTQTPSHQVTQMGQEVILRCVPISNHLYFYWYRQILGQKVEFLVSFYNNEISEKSEIFDDQFSVERPDGSNFTLKIRSTKLEDSAMYFCASSELDRGQETQYFGPGTRLLVL.

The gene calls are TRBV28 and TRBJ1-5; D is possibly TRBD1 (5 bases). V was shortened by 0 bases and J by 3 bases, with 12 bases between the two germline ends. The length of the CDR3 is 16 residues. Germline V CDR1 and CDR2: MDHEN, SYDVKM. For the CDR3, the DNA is TGTGCCAGCAGTTTATGGGAGTCCAGGGACAATCAGCCCCAGCATTTT. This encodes CASSLWESRDNQPQHF.

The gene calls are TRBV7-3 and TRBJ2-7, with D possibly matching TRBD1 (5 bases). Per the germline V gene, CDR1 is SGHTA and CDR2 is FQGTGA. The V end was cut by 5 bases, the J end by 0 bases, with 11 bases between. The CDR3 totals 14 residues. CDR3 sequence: CASSLRQCSYEQYF. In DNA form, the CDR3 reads TGTGCCAGCAGCCTTCGACAGTGCTCCTACGAGCAGTACTTC. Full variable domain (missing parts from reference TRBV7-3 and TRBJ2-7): GAGVSQTPSNKVTEKGKYVELRCDPISGHTALYWYRQSLGQGPEFLIYFQGTGAADDSGLPNDRFFAVRPEGSVSTLKIQRTERGDSAVYLCASSLRQCSYEQYFGPGTRLTVT.

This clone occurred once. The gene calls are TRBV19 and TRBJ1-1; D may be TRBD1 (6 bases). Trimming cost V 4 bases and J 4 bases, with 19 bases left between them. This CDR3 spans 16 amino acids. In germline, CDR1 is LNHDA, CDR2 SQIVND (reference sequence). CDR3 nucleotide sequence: TGTGCCAGTAGTACCCAGGGGCGGGGGCTGGGCACTGAAGCTTTCTTT. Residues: CASSTQGRGLGTEAFF.

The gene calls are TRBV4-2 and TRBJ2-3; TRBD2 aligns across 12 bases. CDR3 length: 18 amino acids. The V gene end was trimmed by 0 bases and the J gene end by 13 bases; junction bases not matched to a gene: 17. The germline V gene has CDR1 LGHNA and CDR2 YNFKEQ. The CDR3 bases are TGTGCCAGCAGCCAAGATTCTTTCCCTGGACTAGCGGGGAGCTGGGAGTATTTT. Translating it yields CASSQDSFPGLAGSWEYF.

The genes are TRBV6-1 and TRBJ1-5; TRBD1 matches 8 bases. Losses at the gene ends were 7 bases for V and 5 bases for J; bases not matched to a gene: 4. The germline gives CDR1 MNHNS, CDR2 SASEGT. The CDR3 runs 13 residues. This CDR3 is CASNGQGYQPQHF. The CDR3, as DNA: TGTGCCAGCAATGGACAGGGATATCAGCCCCAGCATTTT.

CDR3 in amino acids: CASSPGLNVFYNEQFF. In DNA form, the CDR3 reads TGCGCCAGCAGCCCGGGACTAAATGTATTCTACAATGAGCAGTTCTTC. V is TRBV5-1 and J is TRBJ2-1; TRBD2 matches 7 bases. The CDR3 has 16 amino acids. After removal of 4 bases from V and 3 bases from J, the junction contained 10 bases not matched to a gene. CDR1 is SGHRS and CDR2 is YFSETQ in the germline V gene.

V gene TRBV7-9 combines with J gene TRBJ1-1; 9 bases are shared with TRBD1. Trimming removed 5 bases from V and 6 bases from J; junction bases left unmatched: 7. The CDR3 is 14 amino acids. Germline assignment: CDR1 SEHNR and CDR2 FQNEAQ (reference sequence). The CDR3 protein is CASSQGQGFAEAFF. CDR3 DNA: TGTGCCAGCAGCCAGGGACAGGGATTCGCTGAAGCTTTCTTT. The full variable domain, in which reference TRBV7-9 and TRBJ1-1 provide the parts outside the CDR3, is DTGVSQNPRHKITKRGQNVTFRCDPISEHNRLYWYRQTLGQGPEFLTYFQNEAQLEKSRLLSDRFSAERPKGSFSTLEIQRTEQGDSAMYLCASSQGQGFAEAFFGQGTRLTVV.

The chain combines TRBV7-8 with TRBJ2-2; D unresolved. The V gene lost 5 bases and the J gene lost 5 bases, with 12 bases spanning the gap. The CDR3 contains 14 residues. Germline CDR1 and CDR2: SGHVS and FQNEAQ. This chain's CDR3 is CASSRLPSTGELFF. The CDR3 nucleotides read TGTGCCAGCAGCCGACTCCCGAGTACCGGGGAGCTGTTTTTT.